This T cell receptor beta chain derives from a study of OX40 agonist ivuxolimab in advanced cancers. Study overall: Hepatocellular carcinoma, melanoma, renal cell or head and neck cancer was diagnosed in the dose-escalation patients. Earlier treatment with anti-PD-1, anti-PD-L1 or anti-CTLA-4 was permitted, and around 36% had received some.

Points on this clone: Its antigen is as yet unknown.

Produced via immunoSEQ multiplex PCR; TCRdb's table is partial and in-frame only. The repertoire holds about 40,000 clones, with 70% to 90% as singletons. This CDR3 spans 14 amino acids. Germline CDR1 reads SQVTM; CDR2 reads ANQGSEA. V was clipped by 3 bases and J by 6 bases; unmatched bases: 7. General study findings and limits: Clonal expansion was seen in CD4+ and CD8+ blood T cells by week 6 at 0.1 to 3.0 mg/kg. There were also nonresponders showing low normalized T-cell clonal expansion.

The chain uses TRBV29-1 and TRBJ2-7; 11 positions match TRBD2. This clonotype was obtained from an adult with an advanced solid tumor such as melanoma, head and neck, liver or kidney cancer. Sequenced here: CD4+ or CD8+ T cells sorted from blood, sampled in a trial of the OX40 agonist ivuxolimab. The CDR3 DNA reads TGCAGCGTTGAGCCTAGCGGGAGGCTCAGCGAGCAGTACTTC. It specifies CSVEPSGRLSEQYF.